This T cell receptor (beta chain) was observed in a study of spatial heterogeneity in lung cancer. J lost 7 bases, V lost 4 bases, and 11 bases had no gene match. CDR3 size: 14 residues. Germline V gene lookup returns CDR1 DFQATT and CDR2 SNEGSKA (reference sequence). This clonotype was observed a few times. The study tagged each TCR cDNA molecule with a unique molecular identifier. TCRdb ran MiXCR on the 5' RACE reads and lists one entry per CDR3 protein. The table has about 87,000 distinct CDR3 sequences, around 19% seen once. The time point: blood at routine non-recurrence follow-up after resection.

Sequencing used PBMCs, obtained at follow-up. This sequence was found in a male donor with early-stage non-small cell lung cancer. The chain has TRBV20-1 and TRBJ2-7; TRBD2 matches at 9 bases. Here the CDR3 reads CSAKPGLAPREQYF. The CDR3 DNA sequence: TGCAGTGCTAAACCGGGACTAGCTCCACGGGAGCAGTACTTC.